This TCR beta chain was retrieved from a study of tumor-infiltrating lymphocytes in localized non-small cell lung cancer. Overall study: Several tumor histologies, both smoking statuses, and some post-neoadjuvant chemotherapy samples were included.

Deletions cut 2 bases from V and 4 bases from J, with 8 bases between. Per the germline V gene, CDR1 is SSHAT and CDR2 is FNYEAQ (reference sequence). The length of the CDR3 is 13 residues. Clones were read by immunoSEQ multiplex PCR, and TCRdb kept only the in-frame ones, dropping some. This sample has 20,000 to 25,000 clones; roughly three fifths occur once, and the top ten carry around 5%. The rearrangement uses TRBV7-7 and TRBJ2-5; the D gene is possibly TRBD1 (5 bases). Sample: lung tumor tissue. This clonotype originated in a human donor with non-small cell lung cancer. The CDR3 DNA reads as TGTGCCAGCAGCTTAAGGGGTCTAGAGACCCAGTACTTC. Its translation: CASSLRGLETQYF.